This is a list of T cell receptor beta chains from one sample in a study of blood T cell repertoires in COVID-19. TCRdb keeps only in-frame clones here, not all; method: immunoSEQ multiplex PCR. This sample has fewer than 500,000 clones, with about 90% found just once. The material sequenced was peripheral blood. These receptors were collected from a man between 18 and 29 years old with COVID-19, enrolled during active disease. CDR3s include the opening cysteine and the closing phenylalanine or tryptophan. A D gene is named only where the DNA matches it firmly. Clone size appears in some rows only: once, few, many, or a class for an expanded clone.

j_call d_call clone_size cdr3_length v_call cdr3_nt cdr3_aa
TRBJ2-1 TRBD2 - 16 TRBV7-6 TGTGCCAGCAGCCCTAGGACTAGCGGGAGGGGTAATGAGCAGTTCTTC CASSPRTSGRGNEQFF
TRBJ1-6 TRBD1 - 16 TRBV7-9 TGTGCCAGCAGTCTTGGACAGGGCTTTTATAATTCACCCCTCCACTTT CASSLGQGFYNSPLHF
TRBJ2-7 TRBD2 - 15 TRBV18 TGTGCCAGCTCACCTGGGCTAGCGGGGGCTGGCGAGCAGTACTTC CASSPGLAGAGEQYF
TRBJ2-1 TRBD2 - 15 TRBV11-2 TGTGCCAGCAGCTCCCAGCGGGGACCGTACAATGAGCAGTTCTTC CASSSQRGPYNEQFF
TRBJ2-3 - - 16 TRBV14 TGTGCCAGCAGCCAAGAGGGACTTATGAGCAGAGATACGCAGTATTTT CASSQEGLMSRDTQYF
TRBJ2-7 TRBD1 few 14 TRBV5-4 TGTGCCAGCAGCCAGGCGACAGGGATGTACGAGCAGTACTTC CASSQATGMYEQYF
TRBJ2-2 - few 16 TRBV7-8 TGTGCCAGCAGCTTAGTGGCTTGGACAAACTCCGGGGAGCTGTTTTTT CASSLVAWTNSGELFF
TRBJ2-1 TRBD1 once 15 TRBV2 TGTGCCAGCAGTGTGGGGGACAGAGAAAACAATGAGCAGTTCTTC CASSVGDRENNEQFF
TRBJ2-1 TRBD2 - 14 TRBV7-9 TGTGCCAGCAGCTTCCCGGACGGGAGGAATGAGCAGTTCTTC CASSFPDGRNEQFF
TRBJ1-2 - - 17 TRBV7-9 TGTGCCAGCAGCTCGTTAGACGGGAGTTCTCTGGCGGATGGCTACACCTTC CASSSLDGSSLADGYTF
TRBJ2-7 TRBD1 - 15 TRBV6-1 TGTGCCAGCAGTGAGGACAGGGCCCGACTTTTGAAGCAGTACTTC CASSEDRARLLKQYF
TRBJ1-3 TRBD1 - 16 TRBV5-1 TGCGCCAGCAGCTCAAAACCGGGACAGGGGTCGAACACCATATATTTT CASSSKPGQGSNTIYF
TRBJ1-6 - once 15 TRBV13 TGTGCCAGCAGCTTAGGCCCCCAGGGCCATTCACCCCTCCACTTT CASSLGPQGHSPLHF
TRBJ2-3 - - 16 TRBV14 TGTGCCAGCAGCCAAGATCTTTTAAGGGGCCCGGATACGCAGTATTTT CASSQDLLRGPDTQYF
TRBJ2-7 - - 16 TRBV5-4 TGTGCCAGCAGCTTGGGGGGGAGGACAGGAGCCTACGAGCAGTACTTC CASSLGGRTGAYEQYF
TRBJ2-7 TRBD1 - 15 TRBV19 TGTGCCAGTAGTATCGCCGGGACAGGGACCTACGAGCAGTACTTC CASSIAGTGTYEQYF
TRBJ2-7 - - 13 TRBV2 TGTGCCAGCAGGGTCGAGGCAATATACGAGCAGTACTTC CASRVEAIYEQYF
TRBJ1-1 - - 15 TRBV24-1 TGTGCCACCAGTGTATACAGGGCTATGAACACTGAAGCTTTCTTT CATSVYRAMNTEAFF
TRBJ1-6 - - 15 TRBV19 TGTGCCAGTAGTATCGGCAGCCGGGGTAATTCACCCCTCCACTTT CASSIGSRGNSPLHF
TRBJ2-5 - - 11 TRBV2 TGTGCCAGCGCGTCGGTTGAGACCCAGTACTTC CASASVETQYF
TRBJ1-2 TRBD1 - 13 TRBV29-1 TGCAGCGTCCCGGGACAGGGGGCCAGTGGCTACACCTTC CSVPGQGASGYTF
TRBJ1-4 - - 15 TRBV9 TGTGCCAGCAGTGCGGGCGCTTACAATAACGAAAAACTGTTTTTT CASSAGAYNNEKLFF
TRBJ1-3 - - 16 TRBV5-4 TGTGCCAGCAGTCGCGCCGACGGCCAGGGAGGAAACACCATATATTTT CASSRADGQGGNTIYF
TRBJ2-3 TRBD2 - 14 TRBV19 TGTGCCAGTAAGCGGGAGAGGTACACAGATACGCAGTATTTT CASKRERYTDTQYF
TRBJ2-2 TRBD1 - 15 TRBV6-5 TGTGCCACCAGAGACCGACAGGGTGGGCACGGGGAGCTGTTTTTT CATRDRQGGHGELFF
TRBJ2-7 - - 16 TRBV6-1 TGTGCCAGCAGTGAAGTCGGGGGGACACCACGGGACGAGCAGTACTTC CASSEVGGTPRDEQYF